This T cell receptor (beta chain) originates from a study of blood T cell repertoires in COVID-19. As for the study in general: Samples of COVID-19 (acute and convalescent) were obtained from the United States, Italy and Spain.

Original processing methods: Estimation of nucleated cell counts was performed using reference gene primer amplification. Assay: immunoSEQ multiplex PCR; the TCRdb copy retains only in-frame clones and omits some. The V and J calls and the clone size are those of that table, but D and trimming were determined from the DNA. The top ten clones hold approximately 10% of a sample with about 200,000 clones, 65% to 90% of them seen once. Trimming took 5 bases from V and 1 from J; bases not matched to a gene: 3. This CDR3 region has 16 residues. CDR1 and CDR2 from the germline V gene are SGHVS and FNYEAQ. Sequences were obtained from peripheral blood. V is TRBV7-6 and J is TRBJ2-3; 13 positions agree with TRBD2. The TCR sequence derives from a man aged 45-65 years with active or convalescent COVID-19. CDR3 nucleotides: TGTGCCAGCAGCCCGACTAGCGGGGGGCGCACAGATACGCAGTATTTT. It encodes CASSPTSGGRTDTQYF.